This TCR beta chain was obtained from a study of technical replicates of blood from a handful of donors. Assay: immunoSEQ multiplex PCR; the TCRdb copy retains only in-frame clones and omits some. The sample yields around 100,000 clones, roughly 95% seen once. The CDR3 runs 16 residues. With 3 bases removed from V and 4 bases from J, the gap between germline ends came to 19 bases. Germline CDR1 reads SGDLS; CDR2 reads YYNGEE. Material: T cells isolated from PBMCs. This receptor was identified in a human donor in good health. V usage is TRBV9 and J usage is TRBJ1-1; weak D call: TRBD1 (5 bases). The CDR3 protein is CASSAPLGDSSTEAFF. DNA for the CDR3: TGTGCCAGCAGCGCCCCCCTTGGGGACTCGAGCACTGAAGCTTTCTTT.